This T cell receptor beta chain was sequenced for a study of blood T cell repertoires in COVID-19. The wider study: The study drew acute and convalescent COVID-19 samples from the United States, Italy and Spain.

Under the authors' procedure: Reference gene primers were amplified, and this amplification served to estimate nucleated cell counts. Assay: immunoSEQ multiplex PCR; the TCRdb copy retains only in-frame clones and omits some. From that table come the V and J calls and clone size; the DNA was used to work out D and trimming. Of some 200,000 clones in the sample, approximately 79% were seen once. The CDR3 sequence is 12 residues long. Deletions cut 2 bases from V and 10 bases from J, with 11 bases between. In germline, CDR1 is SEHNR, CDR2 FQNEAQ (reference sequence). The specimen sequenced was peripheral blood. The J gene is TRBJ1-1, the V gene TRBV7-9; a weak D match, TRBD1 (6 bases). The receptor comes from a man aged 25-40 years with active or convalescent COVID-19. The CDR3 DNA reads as TGTGCCAGCAGCTTATCGGTGGGGGCAGCTTTCTTT. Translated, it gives CASSLSVGAAFF.